The 16 T cell receptor beta chains below were found in one sample sequenced in a study of shared clonotypes between healthy human individuals. Sequencing used immunoSEQ multiplex PCR; TCRdb keeps in-frame clones, though not all of them. The table includes approximately 2.3 million clones, just over 90% detected once. Source material: naive CD4+ T cells from PBMCs. Subset given: CD45RA+ positively selected. These receptors were obtained from a man aged 18 to 29 in good health. Some clones in this sample may be carry-over from other donors' samples.

The V and J genes are TRBV11-2 and TRBJ2-3, with TRBD2 identical over 7 bases. CDR1 and CDR2 from the germline V gene are SGHAT and FQNNGV. The CDR3 is 16 amino acids. V lost 1 base, J lost 8 bases, and 12 bases stayed unmatched. Here the CDR3 reads CASSLVRGGSSRTQYF. The CDR3 DNA is TGTGCCAGCAGCTTAGTACGCGGGGGTTCGAGTCGTACGCAGTATTTT.

J is TRBJ1-2 and V is TRBV6-1, with D possibly TRBD1 on 5 matching bases. Trimming stripped 5 bases from V and 7 bases from J, with 14 bases between. Germline V gives CDR1 MNHNS, CDR2 SASEGT. The CDR3 is 13 amino acids. In nucleotides, the CDR3 is TGTGCCAGCAGTTTAGACAGTTTGGCTGGCTACACCTTC. Its protein is CASSLDSLAGYTF.

The V gene is TRBV27, the J gene TRBJ1-5; D is possibly TRBD1 (6 bases). The CDR3 contains 16 residues. Trimming shortened V by 5 bases and J by 2 bases, and 16 bases separated the two germline ends. Germline V gives CDR1 MNHEY, CDR2 SMNVEV (reference sequence). The CDR3 loop is CASSEAGASGNQPQHF. The DNA for the CDR3 is TGTGCCAGCAGTGAGGCAGGGGCGAGTGGCAATCAGCCCCAGCATTTT.

The rearrangement links TRBV6-1 to TRBJ2-5; 9 bases fit TRBD2. The CDR3 runs 16 residues. From germline, CDR1 is MNHNS and CDR2 SASEGT. V was clipped by 4 bases and J by 7 bases; unmatched bases: 13. CDR3 protein: CASSGLAGTSIGTQYF. For the CDR3, the DNA is TGTGCCAGCAGTGGTCTAGCGGGGACCTCTATAGGGACCCAGTACTTC.

Only one count was recorded for this clone. The chain employs TRBV4-1 and TRBJ2-3; a weak D match, TRBD2 (6 bases). Germline CDR1 reads MGHRA; CDR2 reads YSYEKL. Trimming shortened V by 0 bases and J by 0 bases, and 16 bases separated the two germline ends. This CDR3 contains 18 residues. CDR3 residues: CASSQDSGGVASTDTQYF. Here the CDR3 DNA reads TGCGCCAGCAGCCAAGATTCCGGAGGGGTGGCTAGCACAGATACGCAGTATTTT.

In DNA, the CDR3 is TGTGCCAGCATCCAGAGGGGGTTAGAATATGGCTACACCTTC. It is translated as CASIQRGLEYGYTF. The chain combines TRBV28 with TRBJ1-2; D might be TRBD1 (6 bases). Trimming stripped 7 bases from V and 5 bases from J, with 17 bases between. The CDR3 spans 14 residues. Per the germline V gene, CDR1 is MDHEN and CDR2 is SYDVKM.

This chain connects TRBV6-1 to TRBJ2-3; D could derive from TRBD1 or TRBD2 (6 bases each). CDR3 length: 14 amino acids. The germline gives CDR1 MNHNS, CDR2 SASEGT. Trimming pared 8 bases from V and 5 bases from J, leaving 17 bases between. The CDR3 coding sequence is TGTGCCAGCTCTTTAGGGGGGCCAATAGATACGCAGTATTTT. This translates into CASSLGGPIDTQYF.

The chain employs TRBV10-2 and TRBJ1-1; maybe TRBD1 (5 bases). With 8 bases removed from V and 0 bases from J, the gap between germline ends came to 13 bases. In germline, CDR1 is WSHSY, CDR2 SAAADI. This CDR3 is built from 14 residues. CDR3 loop: CASARGTLNTEAFF. The CDR3, as DNA: TGCGCCAGCGCCCGTGGGACGTTGAACACTGAAGCTTTCTTT.

The genes are TRBV30 and TRBJ2-3; TRBD2 might be the D (5 bases). In germline, CDR1 is GTSNPN, CDR2 SVGIG (reference sequence). The CDR3 contains 13 residues. Between the trimmed V and J ends, which lost 4 bases and 2 bases, there was a span of 10 bases. CDR3 nucleotide sequence: TGTGCCTGGACCCCCGGGGTCACAGATACGCAGTATTTT. Its translation: CAWTPGVTDTQYF.

The V and J genes are TRBV5-1 and TRBJ2-5; D not certain. The end of the DNA fits TRBJ2-7 better, so the J call may be wrong. The CDR3 consists of 11 residues. CDR1 and CDR2 (germline): SGHRS, YFSETQ. The CDR3 sequence is CASSLQYEQYF. The CDR3 DNA sequence: TGCGCCAGCAGCTTGCAATACGAGCAGTACTTC.

The chain uses TRBV18 and TRBJ2-3; 9 bases fit TRBD2. The CDR3 is made up of 15 amino acids. The germline CDR1 and CDR2 sequences are KGHSH and LQKENI. V lost 3 bases to trimming and J lost 2 bases; unmatched junction nucleotides: 3. The CDR3 DNA follows: TGTGCCAGCTCACCGGAGCGGGAGGTCACAGATACGCAGTATTTT. It codes for CASSPEREVTDTQYF.

V gene TRBV6-5 combines with J gene TRBJ2-7, with 10 bases lining up with TRBD1. The V gene end was trimmed by 6 bases and the J gene end by 7 bases; junction bases not matched to a gene: 12. The CDR3 runs 15 residues. Per the germline V gene, CDR1 is MNHEY and CDR2 is SVGAGI. The CDR3: CASRPTGTGVGEQYF. DNA for the CDR3: TGTGCCAGCAGGCCAACCGGGACAGGGGTAGGGGAGCAGTACTTC.

With regard to this clone: The same CDR3 can be traced to other DNA sequences in this sample. This sequence joins TRBV28 and TRBJ1-2; D unclear. The CDR3 runs to 13 residues. Germline V gene data show CDR1 as MDHEN and CDR2 as SYDVKM. Trimming removed 2 bases at V and 0 bases at J, with 4 bases between. CDR3 DNA: TGTGCCAGCAGTTTAAGGGCTAACTATGGCTACACCTTC. Translated, it gives CASSLRANYGYTF.

This clone was picked up one time. This rearrangement joins TRBV28 to TRBJ1-5; weak D call: TRBD1 (5 bases). Per the germline V gene, CDR1 is MDHEN and CDR2 is SYDVKM. The germline V and J ends were trimmed by 2 bases and 1 base, with 9 bases remaining between them. The CDR3 totals 15 residues. CDR3 in DNA: TGTGCCAGCAGTTTACCGGAGGGGAGCAATCAGCCCCAGCATTTT. It yields the protein CASSLPEGSNQPQHF.

The chain has TRBV5-1 and TRBJ1-2; TRBD1 is a possible D gene (5 bases). The V gene lost 0 bases and the J gene lost 2 bases, with 20 bases spanning the gap. Germline CDR1 and CDR2: SGHRS and YFSETQ. The CDR3 is 18 residues long. CDR3 sequence reads: CASSLAGGVRGLNYGYTF. The DNA for the CDR3 is TGCGCCAGCAGCTTGGCAGGAGGGGTCCGGGGGTTGAACTATGGCTACACCTTC.

In nucleotides, the CDR3 is TGTGCCAGCAGCACAACGAGGACTAGCGCTTCCTACGAGCAGTACTTC. Translation gives CASSTTRTSASYEQYF. The chain recombines TRBV7-8 with TRBJ2-7, with 9 bases fitting TRBD2. CDR3 length equals 16 residues. J gave up 1 base and V 5 bases, and 9 bases lay outside the gene matches. The germline V gene has CDR1 SGHVS and CDR2 FQNEAQ.